This T cell receptor beta chain was identified during a study of OX40 agonist ivuxolimab in advanced cancers. Germline-derived CDR1 and CDR2 are SGHAT and FQNNGV. The CDR3 is 17 residues long. The V end was cut by 1 base, the J end by 0 bases, with 14 bases between. The protocol was immunoSEQ multiplex PCR, while the TCRdb copy is restricted to in-frame clones and leaves out a portion. The table has about 71,000 clones, about 89% seen once. The chain recombines TRBV11-2 with TRBJ2-3; D gene uncertain. This TCR came from an adult with an advanced solid tumor such as melanoma, head and neck, liver or kidney cancer. The sequencing here drew on CD4+ or CD8+ T cells sorted from blood, taken in a trial of the OX40 agonist ivuxolimab. The CDR3 protein is CASSLVIVGPSTDTQYF. The CDR3 nucleotides read TGTGCCAGCAGCTTAGTCATAGTGGGCCCTAGCACAGATACGCAGTATTTT.